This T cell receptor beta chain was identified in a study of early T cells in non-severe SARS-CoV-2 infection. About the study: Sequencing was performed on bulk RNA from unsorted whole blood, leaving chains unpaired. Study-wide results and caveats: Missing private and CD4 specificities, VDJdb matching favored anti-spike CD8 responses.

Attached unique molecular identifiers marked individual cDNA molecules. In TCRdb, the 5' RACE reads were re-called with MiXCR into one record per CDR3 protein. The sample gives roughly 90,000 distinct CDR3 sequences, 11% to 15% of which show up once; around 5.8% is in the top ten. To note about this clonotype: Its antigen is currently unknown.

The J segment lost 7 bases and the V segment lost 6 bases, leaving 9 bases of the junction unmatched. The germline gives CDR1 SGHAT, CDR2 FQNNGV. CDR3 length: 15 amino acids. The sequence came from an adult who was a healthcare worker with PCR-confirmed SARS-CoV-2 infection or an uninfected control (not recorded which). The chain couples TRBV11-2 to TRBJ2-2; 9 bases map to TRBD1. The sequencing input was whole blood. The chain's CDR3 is CASSQGTGFYGELFF. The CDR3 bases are TGTGCCAGCAGTCAAGGGACAGGGTTCTACGGGGAGCTGTTTTTT.